The 10 T cell receptor beta chains below were found in one sample sequenced in a study of sequential checkpoint blockade in melanoma. Regarding treatment: randomized to nivolumab then ipilimumab (arm A) or the reverse (arm B). TCRdb's table, derived via immunoSEQ multiplex PCR, lists solely in-frame clones and lacks some. Found here are some 6,200 clones, 25% to 30% of them singletons; the top ten hold 8.1%. The input for sequencing was tumor tissue (inferred from file names), taken from a patient given nivolumab and ipilimumab in sequence. The origin of the receptors is a human donor with melanoma.

The chain links TRBV5-1 to TRBJ2-5, with no clear D. The CDR3 loop spans 15 amino acids. Between the trimmed V and J ends, which lost 4 bases and 1 base, there was a span of 14 bases. From germline, CDR1 is SGHRS and CDR2 YFSETQ. The CDR3 sequence is CASSISSSPQETQYF. CDR3 DNA sequence: TGCGCCAGCAGCATCTCTTCGTCACCCCAAGAGACCCAGTACTTC.

This clone ranks as medium-sized. This sequence joins TRBV11-3 and TRBJ2-5; 7 nucleotides line up with TRBD1. Germline values: CDR1 SGHNT, CDR2 YENEEA. The CDR3 extends over 15 amino acids. Trimming took 5 bases from V and 4 from J; bases not matched to a gene: 10. Here the CDR3 DNA reads TGTGCCAGCAGCCTCACCAGGGGGATTGGAGAGACCCAGTACTTC. This sequence encodes CASSLTRGIGETQYF.

In this sample, this clone is medium-sized. The CDR3 region has the DNA TGTGCCAGCAGTTTCCAGGGTATGGGTTCACCCCTCCACTTT. Its protein product is CASSFQGMGSPLHF. The chain uses TRBV28 and TRBJ1-6; possible D gene TRBD1, 5 bases. The CDR3 length is 14 residues. CDR1 and CDR2 from the germline V gene are MDHEN and SYDVKM. V was pared by 3 bases and J by 9 bases, with 12 bases between.

This clone was found many times. The chain uses TRBV11-3 and TRBJ2-1; tentatively, D is TRBD2 (7 bases). This CDR3 spans 16 amino acids. The V end was cut by 3 bases, the J end by 4 bases, with 16 bases between. The germline gives CDR1 SGHNT, CDR2 YENEEA. Written as DNA, the CDR3 is TGTGCCAGCAGCTTGGGGGCGGGAGATTTTTACAATGAGCAGTTCTTC. Its translation: CASSLGAGDFYNEQFF.

The chain carries TRBV5-1 and TRBJ2-2; perhaps D is TRBD1 or TRBD2 (5 bases each). Germline CDR1 and CDR2: SGHRS and YFSETQ. The CDR3 has 18 residues. Between the trimmed V and J ends, which lost 3 bases and 1 base, there was a span of 19 bases. Here the CDR3 DNA reads TGCGCCAGCAGCTCGAACCCGGTGGGACCCTTGAACACCGGGGAGCTGTTTTTT. It encodes CASSSNPVGPLNTGELFF.

This chain joins TRBV11-3 and TRBJ2-6; D gene uncertain. Germline lookup yields CDR1 SGHNT and CDR2 YENEEA. The V gene lost 2 bases and the J gene lost 2 bases, with 4 bases spanning the gap. This CDR3 spans 14 amino acids. The CDR3 bases are TGTGCCAGCAGCTTAACAGCTGGGGCCAACGTCCTGACTTTC. Amino acids: CASSLTAGANVLTF.

This clone was counted ten times or more. V gene TRBV12-5 combines with J gene TRBJ1-2; 7 bases align to TRBD1. There are 13 residues in the CDR3. In germline, CDR1 is LGHNT, CDR2 FRNRAP. The CDR3: CASTGTVNYGYTF. The CDR3 DNA sequence: TGTGCCAGCACTGGGACAGTCAACTATGGCTACACCTTC.

This clone was recorded at least ten times. The J gene is TRBJ1-4, the V gene TRBV9, with 7 nucleotides matching TRBD1. The CDR3 loop spans 15 amino acids. Trimming cost V 3 bases and J 2 bases; bases outside gene matches: 4. From germline, CDR1 is SGDLS and CDR2 YYNGEE. The CDR3 region is CASSGLTGTNEKLFF. The DNA of the CDR3 is TGTGCCAGCAGCGGGTTGACAGGGACTAATGAAAAACTGTTTTTT. Variable domain in full (rest from reference TRBV9 and TRBJ1-4): DSGVTQTPKHLITATGQRVTLRCSPRSGDLSVYWYQQSLDQGLQFLIQYYNGEERAKGNILERFSAQQFPDLHSELNLSSLELGDSALYFCASSGLTGTNEKLFFGSGTQLSVL.

The chain carries TRBV19 and TRBJ2-3; D possibly corresponds to TRBD1 (6 bases). Germline-derived CDR1 and CDR2 are LNHDA and SQIVND (reference sequence). Trimming left V 4 bases short and J 4 bases short, with 12 bases between. This CDR3 region has 14 residues. CDR3 DNA sequence: TGTGCCAGTAGTAGACAGGTTCAGGCAGATACGCAGTATTTT. It codes for CASSRQVQADTQYF.

This clone was seen a handful of times. The chain couples TRBV12-5 to TRBJ2-7; TRBD2 matches at 13 bases. The germline V gene has CDR1 LGHNT and CDR2 FRNRAP. This CDR3 spans 17 amino acids. The CDR3 sequence: CASNPGTSGAFSYEQYF. The DNA for the CDR3 is TGTGCCAGCAACCCAGGGACTAGCGGGGCCTTTTCCTACGAGCAGTACTTC. Supplemented by reference TRBV12-5 and TRBJ2-7, the full variable domain reads DARVTQTPRHKVTEMGQEVTMRCQPILGHNTVFWYRQTMMQGLELLAYFRNRAPLDDSGMPKDRFSAEMPDATLATLKIQPSEPRDSAVYFCASNPGTSGAFSYEQYFGPGTRLTVT.